The present T cell receptor (beta chain) was sequenced within a study of blood T cell repertoires in COVID-19. For the study at large: Samples representing acute and convalescent COVID-19 were sourced from the United States, Italy and Spain.

TCRdb keeps only in-frame clones here, not all; method: immunoSEQ multiplex PCR. This sample has roughly 300,000 clones; about 84% occur once, and the top ten carry 1.6%. CDR3 length: 14 amino acids. Germline V gene data show CDR1 as SGHTA and CDR2 as FQGNSA. V lost 5 bases to trimming and J lost 4 bases; unmatched junction nucleotides: 5. A remark on this clone: Distinct nucleotide sequences in the sample also encode this CDR3.

The specimen sequenced was peripheral blood. The sequence was obtained from a woman aged 50 to 60 with acute or convalescent COVID-19. This chain connects TRBV7-2 to TRBJ2-7, with 10 bases matching TRBD2. CDR3 sequence: CASSRTSGRYEQYF. CDR3 sequence (DNA): TGTGCCAGCAGCCGGACTAGCGGAAGATACGAGCAGTACTTC.